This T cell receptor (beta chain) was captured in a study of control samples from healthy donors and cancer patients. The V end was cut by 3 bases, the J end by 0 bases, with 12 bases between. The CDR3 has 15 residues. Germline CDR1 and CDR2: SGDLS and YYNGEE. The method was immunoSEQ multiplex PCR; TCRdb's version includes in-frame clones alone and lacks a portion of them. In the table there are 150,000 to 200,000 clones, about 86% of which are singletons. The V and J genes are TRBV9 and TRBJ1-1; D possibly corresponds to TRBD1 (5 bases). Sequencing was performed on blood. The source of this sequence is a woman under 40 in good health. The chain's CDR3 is CASSAMGGMNTEAFF. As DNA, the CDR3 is TGTGCCAGCAGCGCCATGGGGGGGATGAACACTGAAGCTTTCTTT.